This entry lists 17 T cell receptor beta chains sequenced from one sample in a study of blood T cell repertoires in COVID-19. Clones were sequenced by immunoSEQ multiplex PCR, and TCRdb holds only the in-frame ones, with some missing. The sample consists of roughly 260,000 clones, just under 90% of them appearing once. Specimen: peripheral blood. The source of these receptors is a middle-aged woman with acute or convalescent COVID-19.

The CDR3 DNA is TGTGCCAGCAGTTACTCGGCAGGGGGCGAAAAACTGTTTTTT. Residues: CASSYSAGGEKLFF. The chain is built from TRBV6-5 and TRBJ1-4; 8 nucleotides match TRBD1. V was clipped by 0 bases and J by 8 bases; unmatched bases: 2. This CDR3 is built from 14 residues. CDR1 MNHEY and CDR2 SVGAGI come from the germline V gene.

About this clone itself: A read error may account for a junction end that differs from germline. The chain has TRBV6-5 and TRBJ1-6, with D tentatively TRBD1 (5 bases). The V gene's germline CDR1 is MNHEY and CDR2 SVGAGI. The CDR3 is 14 amino acids. Written as DNA, the CDR3 is TGTGCCAGCAGCGGGGGGGTAGGTAATTCACCCTTCCACTTT. This sequence encodes CASSGGVGNSPFHF.

The table lists this clone with a count of one. This rearrangement joins TRBV12-3 or TRBV12-4 to TRBJ1-2; 7 nucleotides align to TRBD1. The CDR3 totals 12 residues. V shed 8 bases and J 4 bases; nucleotides not matched to a gene: 4. The CDR3 reads CASARDSYGYTF. CDR3 DNA: TGTGCCAGCGCCCGGGACAGCTATGGCTACACCTTC.

This chain joins TRBV30 and TRBJ2-2, with TRBD1 matching 10 bases. The ends lost 3 bases at V and 4 bases at J; junction bases unmatched: 5. This CDR3 has 15 residues. The germline V gene has CDR1 GTSNPN and CDR2 SVGIG (reference sequence). CDR3 amino acids: CAWSFGTGVTGELFF. In DNA, the CDR3 is TGTGCCTGGAGCTTCGGGACAGGGGTCACCGGGGAGCTGTTTTTT. Supplemented by reference TRBV30 and TRBJ2-2, the full variable domain reads SQTIHQWPATLVQPVGSPLSLECTVEGTSNPNLYWYRQAAGRGLQLLFYSVGIGQISSEVPQNLSASRPQDRQFILSSKKLLLSDSGFYLCAWSFGTGVTGELFFGEGSRLTVL.

This chain links TRBV15 with TRBJ2-3, with 9 bases matching TRBD2. The ends lost 5 bases at V and 2 bases at J; junction bases unmatched: 5. The CDR3 consists of 15 residues. Germline CDR1 and CDR2: LNHNV and YYDKDF (reference sequence). In nucleotides, the CDR3 is TGTGCCACCAGCGGGATAGCGGGGGTCACAGATACGCAGTATTTT. Translated, it gives CATSGIAGVTDTQYF.

J is TRBJ1-2 and V is TRBV11-1, with D possibly TRBD1 on 6 matching bases. Germline loops: CDR1 SGHAT, CDR2 FQDESV (reference sequence). V dropped 1 base and J dropped 1 base, with 10 bases sitting between them. This CDR3 spans 15 amino acids. The CDR3 protein is CASSLGVQGNYGYTF. The CDR3 DNA is TGTGCCAGCAGCTTAGGCGTACAGGGTAACTATGGCTACACCTTC.

The chain recombines TRBV30 with TRBJ1-6, with D tentatively TRBD1 (5 bases). The CDR3 is 17 residues long. V lost 2 bases and J 8 bases, leaving 22 bases between the germline ends. Germline-derived CDR1 and CDR2 are GTSNPN and SVGIG (reference sequence). The CDR3: CAWSSTRSTDADSPLHF. In DNA, the CDR3 is TGTGCCTGGAGTTCAACCCGCTCGACAGATGCGGATTCACCCCTCCACTTT.

The chain employs TRBV27 and TRBJ2-3, with 8 bases aligning to TRBD2. The length of the CDR3 is 15 residues. Unmatched junction bases numbered 6, after V lost 3 bases and J lost 4 bases. Germline values: CDR1 MNHEY, CDR2 SMNVEV (reference sequence). The CDR3 DNA reads as TGTGCCAGCAGTTTCGGGGGGGGGCCGCCAGATACGCAGTATTTT. Protein product: CASSFGGGPPDTQYF.

The V and J genes are TRBV30 and TRBJ2-2; D may be TRBD2 (6 bases). Germline CDR1 GTSNPN, CDR2 SVGIG (reference sequence). The CDR3 has 15 amino acids. V was trimmed by 2 bases and J by 3 bases, leaving 13 bases between them. The CDR3: CAWSTAWGDTGELFF. CDR3 DNA sequence: TGTGCCTGGAGTACGGCTTGGGGGGACACCGGGGAGCTGTTTTTT. Variable domain in full (rest from reference TRBV30 and TRBJ2-2): SQTIHQWPATLVQPVGSPLSLECTVEGTSNPNLYWYRQAAGRGLQLLFYSVGIGQISSEVPQNLSASRPQDRQFILSSKKLLLSDSGFYLCAWSTAWGDTGELFFGEGSRLTVL.

This chain links TRBV28 with TRBJ1-2; 7 bases are shared with TRBD1. V lost 1 base, J lost 0 bases, and 5 bases stayed unmatched. This CDR3 comprises 16 residues. In germline, CDR1 is MDHEN, CDR2 SYDVKM. This chain's CDR3 is CASSLYTGTANYGYTF. In nucleotides, the CDR3 is TGTGCCAGCAGTTTATATACCGGGACAGCTAACTATGGCTACACCTTC.

This rearrangement joins TRBV11-2 to TRBJ2-2; D is perhaps TRBD1 (5 bases). The CDR3 consists of 13 residues. Trimming took 5 bases from V and 4 from J, leaving 8 bases between them. Germline V gene lookup returns CDR1 SGHAT and CDR2 FQNNGV. DNA of the CDR3: TGTGCCAGCAGCCTAGGGGCCACCGGGGAGCTGTTTTTT. It yields the protein CASSLGATGELFF.

This chain links TRBV11-2 with TRBJ2-7; D is undetermined. The CDR3 runs to 13 residues. Trimming removed 2 bases from V and 6 bases from J, with 11 bases in between. CDR1 and CDR2 from the germline V gene are SGHAT and FQNNGV. This chain's CDR3 is CASSLSRQFEQYV. The CDR3 DNA reads as TGTGCCAGCAGCTTATCCCGTCAGTTCGAGCAGTACGTC.

V usage is TRBV6-5 and J usage is TRBJ1-2; D may be TRBD1 (5 bases). From germline, CDR1 is MNHEY and CDR2 SVGAGI. V was cut by 7 bases and J by 6 bases, with 21 bases left in between. CDR3 size: 15 residues. CDR3 protein: CASTRAPGNPHGYTF. The CDR3 coding sequence is TGTGCCAGCACCCGGGCACCAGGGAATCCCCATGGCTACACCTTC.

This clone was seen a single time. This chain links TRBV6-4 with TRBJ1-1; no clear D. This CDR3 comprises 13 residues. Between the trimmed V and J ends, which lost 8 bases and 1 base, there was a span of 11 bases. Germline V CDR1 and CDR2: MRHNA, SNTAGT. The CDR3 DNA is TGTGCCAGCCGTATGGCGGGGAACACTGAAGCTTTCTTT. Its protein product is CASRMAGNTEAFF.

The CDR3 reads CASSLRPQGAYDEKLFF. CDR3 nucleotide sequence: TGTGCCAGCTCTCTCCGGCCCCAGGGGGCTTATGATGAAAAACTGTTTTTT. The chain carries TRBV2 and TRBJ1-4; 8 nucleotides agree with TRBD1. The length of the CDR3 is 17 residues. Trimming at V came to 8 bases and at J to 6 bases, leaving 17 bases not matched to a gene. Germline values: CDR1 SNHLY, CDR2 FYNNEI.

The sample holds a few counts of this clone. The V and J genes are TRBV6-2 or TRBV6-3 and TRBJ2-7; 12 bases line up with TRBD1. The V gene's germline CDR1 is MNHEY and CDR2 SVGEGT. The V and J ends lost 6 bases and 5 bases, in that order; junction bases with no gene match: 8. This CDR3 is 15 amino acids long. CDR3 bases: TGTGCCAGCAGCCCCATCGGGACAGGGGGCCACGAGCAGTACGTC. The encoded protein is CASSPIGTGGHEQYV.

The chain employs TRBV7-9 and TRBJ1-6; D might be TRBD1 (6 bases). The CDR3 spans 16 residues. The V gene lost 1 base and the J gene lost 8 bases, with 15 bases spanning the gap. In germline, CDR1 is SEHNR, CDR2 FQNEAQ (reference sequence). The CDR3 sequence is CASSLGVGGPDSPLHF. For the CDR3, the DNA is TGTGCCAGCAGCTTAGGGGTCGGGGGGCCGGATTCACCCCTCCACTTT.